Listed here is a single TCR beta chain. This sample stems from a study of T cell changes during pregnancy in multiple sclerosis. Assay: immunoSEQ multiplex PCR; the TCRdb copy retains only in-frame clones and omits some. The profile shows about 100,000 clones, more than 85% of them singletons. The germline CDR1 and CDR2 sequences are SGHRS and YFSETQ. The CDR3 has 14 residues. J lost 2 bases, V lost 3 bases, and 4 bases had no gene match. The sequence came from a female donor with multiple sclerosis, enrolled in a pregnancy study. J is TRBJ1-1 and V is TRBV5-1; TRBD1 aligns across 7 bases. Sequenced here: peripheral blood, sampled in the second trimester of pregnancy. CDR3 sequence: CASSSRTGNTEAFF. As DNA, the CDR3 is TGCGCCAGCAGCTCCCGGACAGGAAACACTGAAGCTTTCTTT.